This T cell receptor (beta chain) was captured in a study of Graves' ophthalmopathy and Graves' hyperthyroidism. Trimming stripped 4 bases from V and 1 base from J, with 22 bases between. Germline V CDR1 and CDR2: DFQATT, SNEGSKA (reference sequence). This CDR3 has 17 amino acids. This clonotype was found many times. Amplifying from RNA transcripts, the study obtained TCR beta CDR3 regions. The first round was an RT-PCR with HTBI primers, and the second round was a multiplex PCR. One entry per CDR3 protein results from TCRdb running MiXCR on the multiplex PCR reads. The sample holds 300,000 to 500,000 distinct CDR3 sequences; 15% are singletons and the top ten take about 7.3%.

This receptor was obtained from a woman between 18 and 30 years old with stable Graves' hyperthyroidism. The rearrangement joins TRBV20-1 to TRBJ1-1; tentatively, D is TRBD1 (6 bases). Sequenced sample: peripheral blood. CDR3 sequence reads: CSATRNGGGLRNTEAFF. CDR3 DNA sequence: TGCAGTGCTACGCGAAACGGAGGGGGACTCCGGAACACTGAAGCTTTCTTT.